The 28 T cell receptor beta chains below all came from one sample that was sequenced in a study of T cell responses to AZD1222 COVID-19 vaccine. Libraries were prepared by immunoSEQ multiplex PCR; TCRdb keeps only in-frame clonotypes and omits some of them. The sample holds more than 85,000 clones; about nine tenths are singletons and the top ten take about 5%. This sample comprised peripheral blood, obtained on day 0 of AZD1222 vaccination. The receptors were gathered from an adult in good health.

The chain carries TRBV7-2 and TRBJ2-5, with D possibly matching TRBD2 (6 bases). The CDR3 is made up of 15 amino acids. V lost 4 bases to trimming and J lost 5 bases, with 17 bases between them. Per the germline V gene, CDR1 is SGHTA and CDR2 is FQGNSA. CDR3 region: CASSSDGGFRETQYF. The CDR3, as DNA: TGTGCCAGCAGCTCGGATGGGGGGTTCAGGGAGACCCAGTACTTC. Using reference TRBV7-2 and TRBJ2-5 for the parts outside the CDR3, the full variable domain is GAGVSQSPSNKVTEKGKDVELRCDPISGHTALYWYRQSLGQGLEFLIYFQGNSAPDKSGLPSDRFSAERTGGSVSTLTIQRTQQEDSAVYLCASSSDGGFRETQYFGPGTRLLVL.

V usage is TRBV4-1 and J usage is TRBJ2-1; 12 bases are a match to TRBD2. The germline V gene encodes CDR1 MGHRA and CDR2 YSYEKL. This CDR3 spans 20 amino acids. After removal of 0 bases from V and 4 bases from J, the junction contained 13 bases not matched to a gene. The CDR3 DNA reads TGCGCCAGCAGCCAAGAAGCGGCAGACCTGGGACTAGCGGGTTACAATGAGCAGTTCTTC. Its translation is CASSQEAADLGLAGYNEQFF.

Only one count was recorded for this clone. The rearrangement links TRBV11-2 to TRBJ2-5, with D unclear. Germline lookup yields CDR1 SGHAT and CDR2 FQNNGV. The CDR3 consists of 15 residues. Deletions cut 2 bases from V and 5 bases from J, with 15 bases between. CDR3 DNA: TGTGCCAGCAGCTTAATCTCGAGTAAATCTGAGACCCAGTACTTC. This translates into CASSLISSKSETQYF.

This clone was picked up a small number of times. The chain links TRBV6-5 to TRBJ2-7, with 10 bases identical to TRBD1. Germline lookup yields CDR1 MNHEY and CDR2 SVGAGI. The CDR3 sequence is 15 residues long. V was pared by 0 bases and J by 7 bases, with 6 bases of the junction left unmatched. The CDR3 reads CASSYSGQGVREQYF. CDR3 nucleotide sequence: TGTGCCAGCAGTTACTCCGGACAGGGGGTGAGGGAGCAGTACTTC.

This chain links TRBV19 with TRBJ1-5; no clear D. Germline CDR1 and CDR2: LNHDA and SQIVND (reference sequence). The CDR3 sequence is 13 residues long. V was trimmed by 1 base and J by 7 bases, leaving 8 bases between them. Here the CDR3 DNA reads TGTGCCAGTAGTATAGTGTTAAGACAGCCCCAGCATTTT. Residues: CASSIVLRQPQHF.

The chain joins TRBV4-1 to TRBJ2-1; D is ambiguous. The germline V gene encodes CDR1 MGHRA and CDR2 YSYEKL. The CDR3 runs to 17 residues. V shed 0 bases and J shed 0 bases, with 12 bases lying between them. The CDR3 reads CASSQDSTVSSYNEQFF. For the CDR3, the DNA is TGCGCCAGCAGCCAAGACTCAACTGTGAGCTCCTACAATGAGCAGTTCTTC.

V usage is TRBV11-3 and J usage is TRBJ1-3; D ambiguous. V was cut by 5 bases and J by 0 bases, with 5 bases left in between. CDR1 is SGHNT, CDR2 YENEEA, per germline. This CDR3 spans 13 amino acids. CDR3 sequence: CASSLGSGNTIYF. Here the CDR3 DNA reads TGTGCCAGCAGCCTGGGCTCTGGAAACACCATATATTTT. Full variable domain (remainder filled in from reference TRBV11-3 and TRBJ1-3): EAGVVQSPRYKIIEKKQPVAFWCNPISGHNTLYWYLQNLGQGPELLIRYENEEAVDDSQLPKDRFSAERLKGVDSTLKIQPAELGDSAVYLCASSLGSGNTIYFGEGSWLTVV.

The V and J genes are TRBV3-1 (or the pseudogene TRBV3-2) and TRBJ1-2; 7 positions match TRBD1. The CDR3 totals 14 residues. J lost 3 bases, V lost 4 bases, and 5 bases had no gene match. Germline CDR1 is LGHDT and CDR2 is YNNKEL (reference sequence). CDR3 region: CASSPTGVDYGYTF. The CDR3 DNA reads TGTGCCAGCAGCCCAACAGGGGTGGACTATGGCTACACCTTC.

This clone has just a few counts. V is TRBV13 and J is TRBJ1-2; D not certain. Germline CDR1 PRHDT, CDR2 FYEKMQ (reference sequence). This CDR3 is built from 12 residues. Between the trimmed V and J ends, which lost 3 bases and 3 bases, there was a span of 5 bases. Here the CDR3 DNA reads TGTGCCAGCAGCTTCCGCTACTATGGCTACACCTTC. Its protein is CASSFRYYGYTF.

The rearrangement uses TRBV28 and TRBJ2-2; perhaps TRBD2 as D (5 bases). Per germline, CDR1 MDHEN and CDR2 SYDVKM. V was trimmed by 3 bases and J by 3 bases, leaving 8 bases between them. The CDR3 is made up of 14 amino acids. Here the CDR3 reads CASSFGGHTGELFF. The CDR3 DNA sequence: TGTGCCAGCAGTTTTGGCGGGCACACCGGGGAGCTGTTTTTT.

The chain carries TRBV9 and TRBJ2-7; no clear D. CDR1 and CDR2 (germline): SGDLS, YYNGEE. V was trimmed by 0 bases and J by 2 bases, leaving 12 bases between them. The CDR3 has 15 amino acids. The CDR3 is CASSVASDTAYEQYF. The CDR3 DNA reads as TGTGCCAGCAGCGTAGCTTCCGACACTGCCTACGAGCAGTACTTC.

The chain recombines TRBV20-1 with TRBJ2-1; 11 bases align to TRBD2. CDR1 DFQATT and CDR2 SNEGSKA come from the germline V gene (reference sequence). V lost 3 bases to trimming and J lost 8 bases; unmatched junction nucleotides: 3. This CDR3 region has 13 residues. Here the CDR3 reads CSASTSGRDEQFF. In DNA, the CDR3 is TGCAGTGCTAGTACTAGCGGGAGAGATGAGCAGTTCTTC.

The chain combines TRBV7-9 with TRBJ2-7; D is perhaps TRBD2 (7 bases). This CDR3 is 15 amino acids long. Per germline, CDR1 SEHNR and CDR2 FQNEAQ (reference sequence). The germline V and J ends were trimmed by 4 bases and 4 bases, with 17 bases remaining between them. The DNA for the CDR3 is TGTGCCAGCAGCTCAGATGGGGGGGCCGTATACGAGCAGTACTTC. Translating gives CASSSDGGAVYEQYF. The full variable domain, in which reference TRBV7-9 and TRBJ2-7 provide the parts outside the CDR3, is DTGVSQNPRHKITKRGQNVTFRCDPISEHNRLYWYRQTLGQGPEFLTYFQNEAQLEKSRLLSDRFSAERPKGSFSTLEIQRTEQGDSAMYLCASSSDGGAVYEQYFGPGTRLTVT.

This clone was seen just once. The gene calls are TRBV6-5 and TRBJ2-7, with D perhaps matching TRBD1 or TRBD2 (5 bases each). Per germline, CDR1 MNHEY and CDR2 SVGAGI. CDR3 length: 13 amino acids. V lost 5 bases to trimming and J lost 5 bases, with 13 bases between them. The CDR3 coding sequence is TGTGCCAGCAGTCCACTCCGAGGGGACGAGCAGTACTTC. Its protein product is CASSPLRGDEQYF.

The gene calls are TRBV19 and TRBJ2-7, with D tentatively TRBD1 or TRBD2 (5 bases each). Trimming left V 8 bases short and J 7 bases short, with 18 bases between. The CDR3 sequence is 13 residues long. CDR1 and CDR2 from the germline V gene are LNHDA and SQIVND (reference sequence). For the CDR3, the DNA is TGTGCCAGTGGGGGACGAATCCCGGGGGAGCAGTACTTC. As protein: CASGGRIPGEQYF.

The CDR3 region is CASEETNSYEQYF. Here the CDR3 DNA reads TGTGCCAGCGAAGAGACCAATTCCTACGAGCAGTACTTC. This chain joins TRBV2 and TRBJ2-7; D is undetermined. With 8 bases removed from V and 1 base from J, the gap between germline ends came to 12 bases. This CDR3 is built from 13 residues. Germline CDR1 is SNHLY and CDR2 is FYNNEI.

The chain is built from TRBV9 and TRBJ2-5; D may be TRBD2 (5 bases). Germline V gene sequence: CDR1 SGDLS, CDR2 YYNGEE. The CDR3 covers 14 residues. The V end lost 0 bases, the J end lost 5 bases, and 11 bases lay between the germline ends. The CDR3 nucleotides are TGTGCCAGCAGCGTAGGGCTAGAGGGCGAGACCCAGTACTTC. This sequence encodes CASSVGLEGETQYF.

This clone was seen only once. The chain is built from TRBV5-1 and TRBJ2-1; 9 bases agree with TRBD2. J gave up 9 bases and V 2 bases, and 6 bases lay outside the gene matches. This CDR3 has 14 residues. Germline assignment: CDR1 SGHRS and CDR2 YFSETQ. The CDR3: CASSFGTSFVEQFF. The CDR3 nucleotides are TGCGCCAGCAGCTTTGGGACTAGCTTTGTTGAGCAGTTCTTC.

This sequence joins TRBV6-5 and TRBJ1-1; D gene ambiguous. The germline CDR1 and CDR2 sequences are MNHEY and SVGAGI. This CDR3 has 15 residues. V lost 2 bases, J lost 5 bases, and 15 bases lay in between. The CDR3: CASSYLPITRTEAFF. The CDR3, as DNA: TGTGCCAGCAGTTACCTTCCTATTACCCGAACTGAAGCTTTCTTT.

The V and J genes are TRBV7-9 and TRBJ1-2; tentatively, D is TRBD1 (6 bases). CDR1 and CDR2 (germline): SEHNR, FQNEAQ (reference sequence). The CDR3 extends over 13 amino acids. Trimming shortened V by 5 bases and J by 8 bases, and 15 bases separated the two germline ends. The CDR3 bases are TGTGCCAGCAGCCAGGGAAAGGGGGGAGGCTACACCTTC. This translates into CASSQGKGGGYTF.

This chain uses TRBV27 with TRBJ2-7; 10 bases are shared with TRBD2. The CDR3 sequence is 14 residues long. V dropped 5 bases and J dropped 5; count of bases not matched to a gene: 6. The germline V gene has CDR1 MNHEY and CDR2 SMNVEV (reference sequence). The CDR3 nucleotides are TGTGCCAGCAGTGGGCCTAGCGGGAGAAACGAGCAGTACTTC. Protein: CASSGPSGRNEQYF.

This rearrangement joins TRBV7-6 to TRBJ2-7; 8 bases fit TRBD2. The CDR3 runs 16 residues. V lost 5 bases to trimming and J lost 3 bases; unmatched junction nucleotides: 12. Per the germline V gene, CDR1 is SGHVS and CDR2 is FNYEAQ. The CDR3 protein is CASSPMTSAKDYEQYF. CDR3 in DNA: TGTGCCAGCAGCCCCATGACTAGCGCAAAAGACTACGAGCAGTACTTC.

The V and J genes are TRBV2 and TRBJ1-5, with 9 bases aligning to TRBD1. The CDR3 has 15 amino acids. V gave up 4 bases and J gave up 7 bases; unmatched junction bases: 8. Germline CDR1 is SNHLY and CDR2 is FYNNEI. As DNA, the CDR3 is TGTGCCAGCAGTGTGGACAGGGGAGGAGGACAGCCCCAGCATTTT. Its protein is CASSVDRGGGQPQHF.

This clone was recorded once. The chain carries TRBV28 and TRBJ2-5, with a weak D call TRBD2 (5 bases). V shed 6 bases and J shed 5 bases, with 16 bases lying between them. The CDR3 runs 14 residues. Germline V gene lookup returns CDR1 MDHEN and CDR2 SYDVKM. The chain's CDR3 is CASSLAGPGETQYF. The CDR3 DNA follows: TGTGCCAGCAGCCTTGCAGGTCCGGGGGAGACCCAGTACTTC. The variable domain in full, with the rest retrieved from reference TRBV28 and TRBJ2-5, is DVKVTQSSRYLVKRTGEKVFLECVQDMDHENMFWYRQDPGLGLRLIYFSYDVKMKEKGDIPEGYSVSREKKERFSLILESASTNQTSMYLCASSLAGPGETQYFGPGTRLLVL.

The rearrangement joins TRBV5-1 to TRBJ2-1, with 12 positions matching TRBD2. This CDR3 is built from 19 residues. After removal of 3 bases from V and 7 bases from J, the junction contained 17 bases not matched to a gene. Germline-derived CDR1 and CDR2 are SGHRS and YFSETQ. CDR3 region: CASSYIRLAGEGGWNEQFF. In DNA form, the CDR3 reads TGCGCCAGCAGCTACATTAGACTAGCGGGAGAAGGGGGCTGGAATGAGCAGTTCTTC.

The rearrangement uses TRBV5-1 and TRBJ1-6; TRBD1 is a possible D gene (5 bases). Trimming shortened V by 0 bases and J by 7 bases, and 14 bases separated the two germline ends. Germline CDR1 reads SGHRS; CDR2 reads YFSETQ. The CDR3 is 16 residues long. In nucleotides, the CDR3 is TGCGCCAGCAGCTTGGCAGGGTCCCACGGGAATTCACCCCTCCACTTT. The encoded protein is CASSLAGSHGNSPLHF.

This clone was found a few times. This chain links TRBV9 with TRBJ1-2; no firm D call. CDR3 length: 16 residues. Looked up from germline, CDR1 is SGDLS and CDR2 is YYNGEE. V was cut by 4 bases and J by 2 bases, with 18 bases left in between. The CDR3 DNA reads as TGTGCCAGCAGCCCCAACCAATTTACGTACAACTATGGCTACACCTTC. Translated: CASSPNQFTYNYGYTF. Full variable domain (missing parts from reference TRBV9 and TRBJ1-2): DSGVTQTPKHLITATGQRVTLRCSPRSGDLSVYWYQQSLDQGLQFLIQYYNGEERAKGNILERFSAQQFPDLHSELNLSSLELGDSALYFCASSPNQFTYNYGYTFGSGTRLTVV.

The chain has TRBV4-1 and TRBJ1-1; D is ambiguous. Trimming pared 1 base from V and 1 base from J, leaving 10 bases between. The germline CDR1 and CDR2 sequences are MGHRA and YSYEKL. The CDR3 consists of 15 residues. CDR3 residues: CASSQVPQQNTEAFF. The CDR3 coding sequence is TGCGCCAGCAGCCAAGTCCCCCAACAGAACACTGAAGCTTTCTTT.